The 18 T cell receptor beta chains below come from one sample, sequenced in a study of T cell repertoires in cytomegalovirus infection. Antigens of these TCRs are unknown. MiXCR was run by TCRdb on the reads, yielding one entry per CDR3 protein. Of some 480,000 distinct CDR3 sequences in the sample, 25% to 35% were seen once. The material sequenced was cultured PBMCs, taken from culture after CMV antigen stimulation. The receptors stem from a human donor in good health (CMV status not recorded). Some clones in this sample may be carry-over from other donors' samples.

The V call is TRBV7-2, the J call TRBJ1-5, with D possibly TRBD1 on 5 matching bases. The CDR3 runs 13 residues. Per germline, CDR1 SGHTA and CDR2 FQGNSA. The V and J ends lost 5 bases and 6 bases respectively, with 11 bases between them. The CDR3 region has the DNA TGTGCCAGCAGCGGAGAGAGGGGTCAGCCCCAGCATTTT. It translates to CASSGERGQPQHF.

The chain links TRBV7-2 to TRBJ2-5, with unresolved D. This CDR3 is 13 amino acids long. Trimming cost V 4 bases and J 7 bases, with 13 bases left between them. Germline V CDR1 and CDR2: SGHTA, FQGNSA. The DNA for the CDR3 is TGTGCCAGCAGCTCCCCCTCCCCGGGGACCCAGTACTTC. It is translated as CASSSPSPGTQYF.

The CDR3 sequence is CASRGGDRVYGYTF. The CDR3 nucleotides read TGTGCCAGCAGGGGGGGGGACAGGGTCTATGGCTACACCTTC. V gene TRBV6-5 combines with J gene TRBJ1-2; 9 bases fit TRBD1. The junction had 6 bases not matched to a gene; V was cut back by 6 bases and J by 4 bases. Germline V CDR1 and CDR2: MNHEY, SVGAGI. This CDR3 has 14 residues.

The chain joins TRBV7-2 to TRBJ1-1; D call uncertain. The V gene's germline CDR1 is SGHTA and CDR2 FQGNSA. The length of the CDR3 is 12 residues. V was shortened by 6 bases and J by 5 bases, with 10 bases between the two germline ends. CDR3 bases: TGTGCCAGCAGATCCTTAGGGACTGAAGCTTTCTTT. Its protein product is CASRSLGTEAFF.

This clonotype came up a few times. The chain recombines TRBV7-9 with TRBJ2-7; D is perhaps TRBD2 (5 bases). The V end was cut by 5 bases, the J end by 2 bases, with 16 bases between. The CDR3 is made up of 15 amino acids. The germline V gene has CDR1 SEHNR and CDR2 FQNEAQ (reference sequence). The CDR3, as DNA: TGTGCCAGCAGCCTAATCCGGGGAAGGGCCTACGAGCAGTACTTC. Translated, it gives CASSLIRGRAYEQYF.

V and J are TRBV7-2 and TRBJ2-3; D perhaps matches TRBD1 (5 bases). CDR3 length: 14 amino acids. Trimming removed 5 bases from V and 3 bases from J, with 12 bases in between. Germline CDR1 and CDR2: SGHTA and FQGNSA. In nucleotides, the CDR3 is TGTGCCAGCAGCCGAGATGGGGCGACAGATACGCAGTATTTT. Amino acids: CASSRDGATDTQYF.

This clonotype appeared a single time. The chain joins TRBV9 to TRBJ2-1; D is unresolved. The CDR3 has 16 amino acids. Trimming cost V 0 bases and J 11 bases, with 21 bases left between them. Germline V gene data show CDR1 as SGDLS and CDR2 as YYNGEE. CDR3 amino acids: CASSVDPSLGQGKQFF. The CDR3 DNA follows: TGTGCCAGCAGCGTAGATCCAAGTCTAGGGCAAGGAAAGCAGTTCTTC. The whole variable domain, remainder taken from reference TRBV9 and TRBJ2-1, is DSGVTQTPKHLITATGQRVTLRCSPRSGDLSVYWYQQSLDQGLQFLIQYYNGEERAKGNILERFSAQQFPDLHSELNLSSLELGDSALYFCASSVDPSLGQGKQFFGPGTRLTVL.

The CDR3 region has the DNA TGTGCCGCCCCTGGGGCGGGGGAGACCCAGTACTTC. Protein: CAAPGAGETQYF. V usage is TRBV2 and J usage is TRBJ2-5; possibly TRBD2 for D (6 bases). Germline lookup yields CDR1 SNHLY and CDR2 FYNNEI. This CDR3 is 12 amino acids long. The V end was cut by 11 bases, the J end by 5 bases, with 15 bases between.

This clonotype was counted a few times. The CDR3 sequence is CASSFSETNEQFF. In DNA, the CDR3 is TGTGCCAGCAGCTTCTCTGAGACCAATGAGCAGTTCTTC. The chain is built from TRBV7-6 and TRBJ2-1; D unresolved. Germline CDR1 SGHVS, CDR2 FNYEAQ. Trimming took off 3 bases at V and 6 bases at J, with 9 bases between the two ends. There are 13 residues in the CDR3.

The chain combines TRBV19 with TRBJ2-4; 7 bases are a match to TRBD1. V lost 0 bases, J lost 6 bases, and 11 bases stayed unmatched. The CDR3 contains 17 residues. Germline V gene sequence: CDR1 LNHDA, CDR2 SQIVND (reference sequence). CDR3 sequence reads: CASSIDRADRVGNIQYF. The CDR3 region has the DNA TGTGCCAGTAGTATAGATCGGGCCGACAGGGTGGGAAACATTCAGTACTTC.

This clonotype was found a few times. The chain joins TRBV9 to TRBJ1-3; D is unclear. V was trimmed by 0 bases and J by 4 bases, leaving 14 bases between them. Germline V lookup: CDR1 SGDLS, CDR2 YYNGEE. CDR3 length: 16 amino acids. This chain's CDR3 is CASSVGDPSRGNTIYF. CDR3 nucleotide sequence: TGTGCCAGCAGCGTAGGTGATCCTTCGCGGGGAAACACCATATATTTT.

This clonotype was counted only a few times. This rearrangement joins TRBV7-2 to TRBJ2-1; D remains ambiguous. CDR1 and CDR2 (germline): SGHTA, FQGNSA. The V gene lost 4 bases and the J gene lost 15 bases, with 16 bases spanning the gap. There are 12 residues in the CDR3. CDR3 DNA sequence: TGTGCCAGCAGCTCCACTGAGACCTGGGGGTTCTTC. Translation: CASSSTETWGFF.

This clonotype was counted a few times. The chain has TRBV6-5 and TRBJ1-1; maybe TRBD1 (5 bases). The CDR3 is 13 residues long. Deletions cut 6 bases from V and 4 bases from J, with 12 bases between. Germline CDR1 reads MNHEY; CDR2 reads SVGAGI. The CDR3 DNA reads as TGTGCCAGCAGCCCGGGGGAGCGCACTGAAGCTTTCTTT. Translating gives CASSPGERTEAFF.

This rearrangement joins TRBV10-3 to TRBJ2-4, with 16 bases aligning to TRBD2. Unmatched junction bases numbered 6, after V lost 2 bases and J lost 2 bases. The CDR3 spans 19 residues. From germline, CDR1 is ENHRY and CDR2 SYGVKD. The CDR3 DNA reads TGTGCCATCAGTGAGGCCGGGACTAGCGGGAGGGCCTCCAAAAACATTCAGTACTTC. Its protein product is CAISEAGTSGRASKNIQYF.

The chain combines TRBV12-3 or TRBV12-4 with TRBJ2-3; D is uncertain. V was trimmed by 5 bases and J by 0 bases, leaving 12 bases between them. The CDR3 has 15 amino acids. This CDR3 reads CASSPRPSSTDTQYF. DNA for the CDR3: TGTGCCAGCAGTCCAAGGCCCTCTAGCACAGATACGCAGTATTTT.

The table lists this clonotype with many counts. This chain's CDR3 is CASSSHRDTNEQFF. For the CDR3, the DNA is TGTGCCAGCAGTTCGCACCGGGACACCAATGAGCAGTTCTTC. This chain connects TRBV28 to TRBJ2-1; the D gene is possibly TRBD1 (6 bases). The CDR3 spans 14 residues. V was cut by 4 bases and J by 6 bases, with 13 bases left in between. Per the germline V gene, CDR1 is MDHEN and CDR2 is SYDVKM. Full variable domain (missing parts from reference TRBV28 and TRBJ2-1): DVKVTQSSRYLVKRTGEKVFLECVQDMDHENMFWYRQDPGLGLRLIYFSYDVKMKEKGDIPEGYSVSREKKERFSLILESASTNQTSMYLCASSSHRDTNEQFFGPGTRLTVL.

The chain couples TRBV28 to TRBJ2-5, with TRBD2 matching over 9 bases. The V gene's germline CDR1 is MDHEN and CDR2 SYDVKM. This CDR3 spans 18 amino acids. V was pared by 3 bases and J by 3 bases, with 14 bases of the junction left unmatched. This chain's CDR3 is CASSFYSGAGGSEETQYF. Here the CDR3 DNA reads TGTGCCAGCAGTTTCTATTCGGGTGCGGGAGGGTCTGAAGAGACCCAGTACTTC.

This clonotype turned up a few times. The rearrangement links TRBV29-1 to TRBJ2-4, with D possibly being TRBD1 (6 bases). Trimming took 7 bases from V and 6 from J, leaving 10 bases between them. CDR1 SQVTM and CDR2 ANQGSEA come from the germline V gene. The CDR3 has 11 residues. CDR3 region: CSARDTNIQYF. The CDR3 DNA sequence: TGCAGCGCCCGGGACACAAACATTCAGTACTTC.